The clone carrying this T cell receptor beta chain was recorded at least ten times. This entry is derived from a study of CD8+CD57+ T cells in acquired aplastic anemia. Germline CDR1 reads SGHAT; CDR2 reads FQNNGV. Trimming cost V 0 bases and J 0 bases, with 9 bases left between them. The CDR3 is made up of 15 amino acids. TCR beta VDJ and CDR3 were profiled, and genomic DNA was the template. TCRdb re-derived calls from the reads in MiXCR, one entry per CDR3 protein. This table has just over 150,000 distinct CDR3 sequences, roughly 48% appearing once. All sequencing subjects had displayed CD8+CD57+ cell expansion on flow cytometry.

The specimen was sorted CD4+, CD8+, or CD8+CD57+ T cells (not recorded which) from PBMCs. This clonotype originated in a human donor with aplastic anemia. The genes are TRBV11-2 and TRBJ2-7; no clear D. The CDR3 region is CASSLEARSSYEQYF. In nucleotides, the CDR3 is TGTGCCAGCAGCTTAGAGGCTCGATCCTCCTACGAGCAGTACTTC.